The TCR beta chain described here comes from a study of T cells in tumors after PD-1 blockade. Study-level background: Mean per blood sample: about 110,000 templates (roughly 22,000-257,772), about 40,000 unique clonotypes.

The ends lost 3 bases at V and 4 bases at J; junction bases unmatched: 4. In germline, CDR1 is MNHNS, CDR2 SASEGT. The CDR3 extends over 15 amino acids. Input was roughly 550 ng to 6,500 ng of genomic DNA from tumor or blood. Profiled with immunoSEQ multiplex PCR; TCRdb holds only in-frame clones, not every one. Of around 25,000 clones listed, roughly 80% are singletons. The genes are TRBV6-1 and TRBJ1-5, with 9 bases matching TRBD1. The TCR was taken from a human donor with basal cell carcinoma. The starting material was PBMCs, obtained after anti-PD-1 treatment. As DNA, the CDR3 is TGTGCCAGCAGTGAGGGACAGGGCCTGAATCAGCCCCAGCATTTT. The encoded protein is CASSEGQGLNQPQHF.